These 12 T cell receptor beta chains share one sample of origin, sequenced in a study of T cell clonotyping in hematopoietic cell transplantation. Method: immunoSEQ multiplex PCR; TCRdb's copy keeps in-frame clones and lacks some. The sample has 7,000 or so clones; approximately 90% are singletons. The sequencing here drew on PBMCs, taken 30 days after allogeneic stem cell transplant. The receptors come from a female patient aged 50-60 years who had an allogeneic stem cell transplant from an unrelated donor, so the T cells may come from the graft donor. Some clones in this sample may be carry-over from other donors' samples.

The chain recombines TRBV5-1 with TRBJ2-7; TRBD2 might be the D (6 bases). This CDR3 spans 15 amino acids. The germline V and J ends were trimmed by 4 bases and 0 bases, with 14 bases remaining between them. CDR1 SGHRS and CDR2 YFSETQ come from the germline V gene. The CDR3 nucleotides are TGCGCCAGCAGCCCCTTGAATAGCGGCTCCTACGAGCAGTACTTC. It specifies CASSPLNSGSYEQYF.

The V call is TRBV19, the J call TRBJ2-1; D is possibly TRBD1 (5 bases). Germline V gene data show CDR1 as LNHDA and CDR2 as SQIVND (reference sequence). Trimming took 3 bases from V and 4 from J, leaving 13 bases between them. This CDR3 has 15 residues. Here the CDR3 reads CASSISPGSYNEQFF. The CDR3 nucleotides are TGTGCCAGTAGTATCTCCCCAGGGTCGTACAATGAGCAGTTCTTC.

This clone was seen more than once but under ten times. The chain employs TRBV11-2 and TRBJ2-2; D remains unclear. Germline loops: CDR1 SGHAT, CDR2 FQNNGV. CDR3 length: 15 residues. The V end lost 4 bases, the J end lost 4 bases, and 13 bases lay between the germline ends. The CDR3 nucleotides read TGTGCCAGCAGCTCCATTCAAGGAGTCACCGGGGAGCTGTTTTTT. It is translated as CASSSIQGVTGELFF. The full variable domain, in which reference TRBV11-2 and TRBJ2-2 provide the parts outside the CDR3, is EAGVAQSPRYKIIEKRQSVAFWCNPISGHATLYWYQQILGQGPKLLIQFQNNGVVDDSQLPKDRFSAERLKGVDSTLKIQPAKLEDSAVYLCASSSIQGVTGELFFGEGSRLTVL.

This clone has more than one count but fewer than ten. The J gene is TRBJ2-3, the V gene TRBV7-8; TRBD2 is a possible D gene (6 bases). Trimming pared 1 base from V and 0 bases from J, leaving 11 bases between. The length of the CDR3 is 16 residues. Germline V CDR1 and CDR2: SGHVS, FQNEAQ. The CDR3 here is CASSLETRGSTDTQYF. CDR3 DNA: TGTGCCAGCAGCTTAGAGACGCGGGGCAGCACAGATACGCAGTATTTT.

The rearrangement links TRBV2 to TRBJ1-1; no reliable D call. The CDR3 contains 14 residues. Trimming stripped 3 bases from V and 5 bases from J, with 13 bases between. Germline CDR1 and CDR2: SNHLY and FYNNEI. This chain's CDR3 is CASSDERLRTEAFF. The CDR3 DNA reads as TGTGCCAGCAGTGACGAGCGTTTAAGGACTGAAGCTTTCTTT.

The rearrangement joins TRBV5-1 to TRBJ1-4; tentatively, D is TRBD1 (5 bases). The CDR3 runs to 16 residues. The V gene lost 1 base and the J gene lost 8 bases, with 18 bases spanning the gap. CDR1 is SGHRS, CDR2 YFSETQ, per germline. CDR3 protein: CASSLFFWGVREKLFF. Here the CDR3 DNA reads TGCGCCAGCAGCTTGTTTTTTTGGGGGGTTAGGGAAAAACTGTTTTTT.

The rearrangement joins TRBV5-1 to TRBJ1-1; D unclear. The CDR3 length is 14 residues. Germline values: CDR1 SGHRS, CDR2 YFSETQ. Trimming pared 2 bases from V and 0 bases from J, leaving 8 bases between. The CDR3 DNA is TGCGCCAGCAGCTTTACGGGGATGAACACTGAAGCTTTCTTT. This encodes CASSFTGMNTEAFF.

As concerns this clone: At one end, the junction sequence differs from germline, possibly due to a read error. This chain connects TRBV14 to TRBJ1-2; D gene ambiguous. This CDR3 is built from 12 residues. Germline V CDR1 and CDR2: SGHDN, FVKESK. The CDR3 coding sequence is TGTGCCAGCAGTCAAGCGAACTATGGCTACACCTTC. Encoded protein: CASSQANYGYTF. The entire variable domain, with the rest obtained from reference TRBV14 and TRBJ1-2, is as follows: EAGVTQFPSHSVIEKGQTVTLRCDPISGHDNLYWYRRVMGKEIKFLLHFVKESKQDESGMPNNRFLAERTGGTYSTLKVQPAELEDSGVYFCASSQANYGYTFGSGTRLTVV.

This clone was found once. The CDR3 here is CASTGLAGTYEQYF. The CDR3 region has the DNA TGTGCCAGCACCGGACTAGCGGGAACTTACGAGCAGTACTTC. J is TRBJ2-7 and V is TRBV6-5; 12 bases line up with TRBD2. V gave up 7 bases and J gave up 4 bases; unmatched junction bases: 5. The CDR3 contains 14 residues. Germline loops: CDR1 MNHEY, CDR2 SVGAGI.

This clone was observed a handful of times. The rearrangement uses TRBV2 and TRBJ1-3; the D is unclear. V shed 11 bases and J shed 0 bases, with 14 bases lying between them. This CDR3 is built from 14 residues. Germline CDR1 and CDR2: SNHLY and FYNNEI. Here the CDR3 reads CARSAGDSGNTIYF. The CDR3 DNA reads as TGTGCCCGCTCAGCGGGAGACTCTGGAAACACCATATATTTT.

The rearrangement joins TRBV11-2 to TRBJ2-7, with 10 bases that match TRBD2. V lost 0 bases to trimming and J lost 0 bases; unmatched junction nucleotides: 5. CDR1 is SGHAT and CDR2 is FQNNGV in the germline V gene. This CDR3 is 17 amino acids long. The DNA of the CDR3 is TGTGCCAGCAGCTTAGATTTTAGCGGGAGGAGCTCCTACGAGCAGTACTTC. This translates into CASSLDFSGRSSYEQYF. Complete variable domain (other parts from reference TRBV11-2 and TRBJ2-7): EAGVAQSPRYKIIEKRQSVAFWCNPISGHATLYWYQQILGQGPKLLIQFQNNGVVDDSQLPKDRFSAERLKGVDSTLKIQPAKLEDSAVYLCASSLDFSGRSSYEQYFGPGTRLTVT.

The chain employs TRBV5-1 and TRBJ1-4, with unresolved D. The CDR3 has 14 amino acids. CDR1 and CDR2 from the germline V gene are SGHRS and YFSETQ. V lost 5 bases and J lost 0, with 8 bases in between. The CDR3 region is CASRTRATNEKLFF. CDR3 in DNA: TGCGCCAGCAGAACGAGGGCAACTAATGAAAAACTGTTTTTT.